These 7 T cell receptor beta chains came from one sample sequenced in a study of lymphopenia after photon versus proton radiotherapy. The method was immunoSEQ multiplex PCR; TCRdb's version includes in-frame clones alone and lacks a portion of them. The top ten hold approximately 18% of the sample, which has some 25,000 clones, roughly 87% seen once. The source was peripheral blood, collected from a patient treated with photon-based radiotherapy. All receptors come from a man aged 50 to 59 with gastric cancer.

This chain links TRBV19 with TRBJ2-5; D gene ambiguous. Between the trimmed V and J ends, which lost 0 bases and 5 bases, there was a span of 10 bases. Per germline, CDR1 LNHDA and CDR2 SQIVND (reference sequence). The CDR3 totals 14 residues. The CDR3: CASSIDGFRETQYF. CDR3 sequence (DNA): TGTGCCAGTAGTATAGACGGGTTCAGGGAGACCCAGTACTTC. The whole variable domain, remainder taken from reference TRBV19 and TRBJ2-5, is DGGITQSPKYLFRKEGQNVTLSCEQNLNHDAMYWYRQDPGQGLRLIYYSQIVNDFQKGDIAEGYSVSREKKESFPLTVTSAQKNPTAFYLCASSIDGFRETQYFGPGTRLLVL.

The V call is TRBV10-1, the J call TRBJ2-5; D remains unclear. In germline, CDR1 is WNHNN, CDR2 SYGVQD (reference sequence). Between the trimmed V and J ends, which lost 3 bases and 4 bases, there was a span of 9 bases. This CDR3 is built from 13 residues. Written as DNA, the CDR3 is TGCGCCAGCAGTGACGGGTTCCGAGAGACCCAGTACTTC. Amino acid sequence: CASSDGFRETQYF.

V usage is TRBV5-8 and J usage is TRBJ2-1, with 9 bases lining up with TRBD1. From germline, CDR1 is SGHTS and CDR2 YDEGEE. The CDR3 extends over 13 amino acids. J gave up 6 bases and V 3 bases, and 1 base lay outside the gene matches. The CDR3, as DNA: TGTGCCAGCAGCTGGACAGGGGTCAATGAGCAGTTCTTC. Protein product: CASSWTGVNEQFF.

The rearrangement links TRBV6-1 to TRBJ1-2, with D unclear. Trimming shortened V by 4 bases and J by 2 bases, and 14 bases separated the two germline ends. There are 15 residues in the CDR3. Germline V gene lookup returns CDR1 MNHNS and CDR2 SASEGT. DNA for the CDR3: TGTGCCAGCAGTGTCAGTGACAAACGAAACTATGGCTACACCTTC. Protein product: CASSVSDKRNYGYTF.

This rearrangement joins TRBV5-1 to TRBJ2-5; no clear D. This CDR3 region has 13 residues. V lost 0 bases and J 5 bases, leaving 8 bases between the germline ends. The germline V gene encodes CDR1 SGHRS and CDR2 YFSETQ. Here the CDR3 DNA reads TGCGCCAGCAGCTTGGTCTTCGGGGAGACCCAGTACTTC. Its translation is CASSLVFGETQYF.

The chain joins TRBV6-4 to TRBJ2-3; 7 bases match TRBD2. CDR3 length equals 14 residues. Looked up from germline, CDR1 is MRHNA and CDR2 is SNTAGT. The V gene end was trimmed by 3 bases and the J gene end by 1 base; junction bases not matched to a gene: 1. This CDR3 is CASSEAGGTDTQYF. The CDR3 region has the DNA TGTGCCAGCAGTGAGGCGGGGGGCACAGATACGCAGTATTTT.

This sequence joins TRBV19 and TRBJ1-1; 9 bases map to TRBD1. Germline CDR1 reads LNHDA; CDR2 reads SQIVND (reference sequence). With 9 bases clipped from V and 6 bases from J, the junction kept 8 bases outside the gene matches. The CDR3 is 13 amino acids. CDR3: CASRGQGISEAFF. CDR3 nucleotides: TGTGCCAGCAGGGGACAGGGTATCTCTGAAGCTTTCTTT.